The sequence of this T cell receptor beta chain was determined in a study of CD8 T cells in Susac syndrome. Study results and caveats: The relatively small number of individuals in the TCR sequencing and HLA analysis was acknowledged by the study.

TEMRA cells were enriched by FACS, and CD4+ and CD8+ T cells were negatively isolated. As to this clonotype: Antigen unknown.

A quantity of about 0.5 to 1 ug RNA underwent reverse transcription using random hexamers. TCRdb redid the calling of the immunoSEQ multiplex PCR reads with MiXCR, one entry per CDR3 protein. The sample yields 330,000 or so distinct CDR3 sequences, about 91% seen once. The specimen sequenced was CD8+ T cells from PBMCs. The origin of this receptor is a human donor with multiple sclerosis.

The CDR3 DNA reads as TGTGCCAGCAGTTTTGGGACTAGCTCTAACTTCTCCTACGAGCAGTACTTC. This sequence encodes CASSFGTSSNFSYEQYF. The gene calls are TRBV28 and TRBJ2-7, with 9 bases fitting TRBD2. The CDR3 contains 17 residues. V was clipped by 3 bases and J by 0 bases; unmatched bases: 9. Germline lookup yields CDR1 MDHEN and CDR2 SYDVKM.